This T cell receptor (beta chain) was sequenced for a study of early T cells in non-severe SARS-CoV-2 infection. Background on the study: Sequencing used unsorted whole-blood bulk RNA, so chains lack pairing. Study-wide points: Missing private and CD4 specificities, VDJdb matching favored anti-spike CD8 responses.

The CDR3 has 11 residues. Trimming removed 5 bases from V and 7 bases from J, with 5 bases in between. Germline V gene lookup returns CDR1 SNHLY and CDR2 FYNNEI. With respect to this clonotype: Its target is unknown.

From the 5' RACE reads, TCRdb called clonotypes with MiXCR, one entry per CDR3 protein. The data contain fewer than 100,000 distinct CDR3 sequences, roughly 13% of them singletons. The source of this sequence is an adult who was a healthcare worker with PCR-confirmed SARS-CoV-2 infection or an uninfected control (not recorded which). The rearrangement joins TRBV2 to TRBJ1-4; D remains unclear. The sequencing input was whole blood. As DNA, the CDR3 is TGTGCCAGCAGTCGACTTGAAAAACTGTTTTTT. Protein: CASSRLEKLFF.